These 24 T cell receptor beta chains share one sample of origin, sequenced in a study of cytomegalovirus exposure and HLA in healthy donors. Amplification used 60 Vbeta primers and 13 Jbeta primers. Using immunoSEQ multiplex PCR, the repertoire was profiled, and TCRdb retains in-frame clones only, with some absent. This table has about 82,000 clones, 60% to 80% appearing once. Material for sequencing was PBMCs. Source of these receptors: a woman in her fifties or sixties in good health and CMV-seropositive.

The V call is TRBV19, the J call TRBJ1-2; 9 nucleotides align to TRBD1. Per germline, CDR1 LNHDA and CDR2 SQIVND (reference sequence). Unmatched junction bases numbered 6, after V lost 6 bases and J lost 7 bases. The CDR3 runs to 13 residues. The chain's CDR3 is CASRRTGAFGYTF. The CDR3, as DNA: TGTGCCAGTAGGAGGACAGGGGCTTTTGGCTACACCTTC.

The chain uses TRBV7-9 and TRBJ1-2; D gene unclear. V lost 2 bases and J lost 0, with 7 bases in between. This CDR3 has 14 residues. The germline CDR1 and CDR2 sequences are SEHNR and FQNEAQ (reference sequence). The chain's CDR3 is CASSLSLTNYGYTF. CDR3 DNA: TGTGCCAGCAGCTTATCCCTTACTAACTATGGCTACACCTTC.

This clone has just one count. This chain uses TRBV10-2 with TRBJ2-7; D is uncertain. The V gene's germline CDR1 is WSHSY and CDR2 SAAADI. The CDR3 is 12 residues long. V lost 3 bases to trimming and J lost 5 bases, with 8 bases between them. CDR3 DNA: TGCGCCAGCAGTGAAGGCGGAAACGAGCAGTACTTC. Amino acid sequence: CASSEGGNEQYF.

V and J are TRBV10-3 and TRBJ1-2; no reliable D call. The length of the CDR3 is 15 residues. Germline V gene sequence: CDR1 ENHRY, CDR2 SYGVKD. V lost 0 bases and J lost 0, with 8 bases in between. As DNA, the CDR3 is TGTGCCATCAGTGAGTCTGTCAGTACTAACTATGGCTACACCTTC. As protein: CAISESVSTNYGYTF.

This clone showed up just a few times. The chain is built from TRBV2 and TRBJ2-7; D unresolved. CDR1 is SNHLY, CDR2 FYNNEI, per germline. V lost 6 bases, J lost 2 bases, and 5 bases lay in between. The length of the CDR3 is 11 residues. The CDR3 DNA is TGTGCCAGCAGCGTTACCTACGAGCAGTACTTC. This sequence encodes CASSVTYEQYF.

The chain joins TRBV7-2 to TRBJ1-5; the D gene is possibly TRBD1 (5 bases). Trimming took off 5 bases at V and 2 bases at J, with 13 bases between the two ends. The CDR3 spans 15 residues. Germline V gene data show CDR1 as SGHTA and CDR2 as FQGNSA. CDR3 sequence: CASSRRVIGNQPQHF. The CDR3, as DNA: TGTGCCAGCAGCCGCAGGGTTATAGGCAATCAGCCCCAGCATTTT. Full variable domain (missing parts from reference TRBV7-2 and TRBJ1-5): GAGVSQSPSNKVTEKGKDVELRCDPISGHTALYWYRQSLGQGLEFLIYFQGNSAPDKSGLPSDRFSAERTGGSVSTLTIQRTQQEDSAVYLCASSRRVIGNQPQHFGDGTRLSIL.

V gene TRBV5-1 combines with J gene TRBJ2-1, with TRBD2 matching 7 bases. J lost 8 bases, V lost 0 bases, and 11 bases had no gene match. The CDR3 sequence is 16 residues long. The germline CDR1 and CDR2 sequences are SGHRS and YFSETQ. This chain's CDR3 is CASSLGRLARSDEQFF. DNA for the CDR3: TGCGCCAGCAGCTTGGGCCGACTAGCCCGTTCGGATGAGCAGTTCTTC. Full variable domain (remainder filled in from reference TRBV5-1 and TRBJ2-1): KAGVTQTPRYLIKTRGQQVTLSCSPISGHRSVSWYQQTPGQGLQFLFEYFSETQRNKGNFPGRFSGRQFSNSRSEMNVSTLELGDSALYLCASSLGRLARSDEQFFGPGTRLTVL.

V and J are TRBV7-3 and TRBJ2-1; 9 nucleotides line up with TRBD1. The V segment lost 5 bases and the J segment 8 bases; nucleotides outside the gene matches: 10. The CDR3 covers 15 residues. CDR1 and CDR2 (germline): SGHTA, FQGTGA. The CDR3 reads CASSPRGQGRDEQFF. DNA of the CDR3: TGTGCCAGCAGCCCCCGAGGACAGGGGAGGGATGAGCAGTTCTTC.

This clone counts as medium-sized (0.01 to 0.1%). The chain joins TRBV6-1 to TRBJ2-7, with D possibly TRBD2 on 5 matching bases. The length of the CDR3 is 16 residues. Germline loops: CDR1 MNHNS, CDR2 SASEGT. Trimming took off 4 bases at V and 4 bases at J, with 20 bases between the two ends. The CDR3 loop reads CASSGPGRARGYEQYF. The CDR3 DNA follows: TGTGCCAGCAGTGGCCCCGGGCGGGCAAGAGGGTACGAGCAGTACTTC.

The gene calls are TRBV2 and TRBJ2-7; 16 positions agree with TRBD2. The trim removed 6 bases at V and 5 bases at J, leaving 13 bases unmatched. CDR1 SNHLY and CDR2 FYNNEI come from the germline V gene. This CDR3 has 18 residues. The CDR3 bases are TGTGCCAGCAGACGCCCCGGGACTAGCGGGAGGGAACTCCACGAGCAGTACTTC. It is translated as CASRRPGTSGRELHEQYF.

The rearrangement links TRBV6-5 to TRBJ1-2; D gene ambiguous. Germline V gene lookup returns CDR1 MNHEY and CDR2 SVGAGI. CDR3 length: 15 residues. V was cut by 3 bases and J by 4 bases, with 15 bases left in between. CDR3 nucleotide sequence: TGTGCCAGCAGTTATCGGGCCGAGGGAGGCTATGGCTACACCTTC. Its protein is CASSYRAEGGYGYTF.

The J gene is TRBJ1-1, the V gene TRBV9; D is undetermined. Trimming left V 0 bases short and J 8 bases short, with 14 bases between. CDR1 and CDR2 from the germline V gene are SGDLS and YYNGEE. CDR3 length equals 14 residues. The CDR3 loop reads CASSVAPRVGEAFF. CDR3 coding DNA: TGTGCCAGCAGCGTAGCCCCTCGGGTTGGGGAAGCTTTCTTT.

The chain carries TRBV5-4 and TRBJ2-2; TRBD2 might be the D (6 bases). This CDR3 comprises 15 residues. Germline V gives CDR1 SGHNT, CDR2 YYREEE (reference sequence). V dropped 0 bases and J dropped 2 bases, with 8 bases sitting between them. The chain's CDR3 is CASSLEGLNTGELFF. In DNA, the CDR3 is TGTGCCAGCAGCTTGGAGGGACTCAACACCGGGGAGCTGTTTTTT.

The CDR3 reads CASRRGQGVYEQYF. CDR3 nucleotide sequence: TGTGCCAGCAGACGGGGACAGGGGGTATACGAGCAGTACTTC. The chain links TRBV5-6 to TRBJ2-7, with TRBD1 matching 11 bases. The germline V gene encodes CDR1 SGHDT and CDR2 YYEEEE. The CDR3 consists of 14 residues. V lost 5 bases and J lost 4; bases outside the gene matches: 5.

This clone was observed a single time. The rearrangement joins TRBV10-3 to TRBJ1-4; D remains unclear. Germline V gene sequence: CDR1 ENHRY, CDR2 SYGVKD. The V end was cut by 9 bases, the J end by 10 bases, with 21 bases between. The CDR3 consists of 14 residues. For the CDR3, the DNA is TGTGCCATAGGTGAAGGACTGGAAGTCGTAAAACTGTTTTTT. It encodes CAIGEGLEVVKLFF.

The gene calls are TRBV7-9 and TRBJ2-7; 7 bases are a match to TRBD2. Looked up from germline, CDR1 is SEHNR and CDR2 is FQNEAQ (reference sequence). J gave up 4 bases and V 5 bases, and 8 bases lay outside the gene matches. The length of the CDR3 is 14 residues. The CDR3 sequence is CASSQGLEEYEQYF. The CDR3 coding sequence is TGTGCCAGCAGCCAAGGACTAGAGGAATACGAGCAGTACTTC.

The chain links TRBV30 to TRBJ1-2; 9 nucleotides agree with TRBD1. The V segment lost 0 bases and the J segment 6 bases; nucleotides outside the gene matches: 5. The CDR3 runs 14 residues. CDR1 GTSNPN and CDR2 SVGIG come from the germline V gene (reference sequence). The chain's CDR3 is CAWSVTGGLDGYTF. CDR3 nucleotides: TGTGCCTGGAGTGTCACAGGGGGCCTCGATGGCTACACCTTC.

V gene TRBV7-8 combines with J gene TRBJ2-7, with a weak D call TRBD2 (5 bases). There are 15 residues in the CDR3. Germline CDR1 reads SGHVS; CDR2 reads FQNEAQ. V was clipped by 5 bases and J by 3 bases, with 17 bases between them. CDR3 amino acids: CASSPRQGGFYEQYF. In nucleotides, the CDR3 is TGTGCCAGCAGCCCCCGCCAAGGAGGTTTCTACGAGCAGTACTTC. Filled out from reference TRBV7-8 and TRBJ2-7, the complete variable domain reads GAGVSQSPRYKVAKRGQDVALRCDPISGHVSLFWYQQALGQGPEFLTYFQNEAQLDKSGLPSDRFFAERPEGSVSTLKIQRTQQEDSAVYLCASSPRQGGFYEQYFGPGTRLTVT.

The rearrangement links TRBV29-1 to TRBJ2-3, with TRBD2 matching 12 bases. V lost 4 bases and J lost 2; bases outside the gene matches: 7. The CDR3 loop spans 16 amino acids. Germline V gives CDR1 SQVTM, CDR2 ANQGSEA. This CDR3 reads CSVAGWTSGNTDTQYF. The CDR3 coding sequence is TGCAGCGTTGCGGGTTGGACTAGCGGGAACACAGATACGCAGTATTTT.

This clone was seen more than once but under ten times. CDR3 in DNA: TGTGCCAGCAGTTACTCGACAGGGCGGAATGAAAAACTGTTTTTT. It specifies CASSYSTGRNEKLFF. The genes are TRBV6-5 and TRBJ1-4; 7 positions match TRBD1. The CDR3 is 15 amino acids. The junction had 3 bases not matched to a gene; V was cut back by 0 bases and J by 5 bases. Germline V gene data show CDR1 as MNHEY and CDR2 as SVGAGI.

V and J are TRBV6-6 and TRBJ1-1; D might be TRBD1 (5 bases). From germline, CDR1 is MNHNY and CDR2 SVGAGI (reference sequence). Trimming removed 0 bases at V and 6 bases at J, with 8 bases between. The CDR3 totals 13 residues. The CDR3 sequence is CASSYSLQAEAFF. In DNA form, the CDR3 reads TGTGCCAGCAGTTACTCGTTACAGGCTGAAGCTTTCTTT.

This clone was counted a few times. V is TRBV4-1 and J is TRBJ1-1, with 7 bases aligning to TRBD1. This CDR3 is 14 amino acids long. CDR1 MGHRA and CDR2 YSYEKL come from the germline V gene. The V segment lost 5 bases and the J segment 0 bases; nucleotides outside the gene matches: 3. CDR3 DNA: TGCGCCAGCAGCTCACAGGGGATGAACACTGAAGCTTTCTTT. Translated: CASSSQGMNTEAFF.

The CDR3 sequence is CASSLATSPSTDTQYF. The CDR3 DNA sequence: TGTGCCAGCAGCTTAGCCACTAGCCCTAGCACAGATACGCAGTATTTT. This chain uses TRBV7-8 with TRBJ2-3; D might be TRBD2 (6 bases). With 0 bases removed from V and 0 bases from J, the gap between germline ends came to 10 bases. The CDR3 is made up of 16 amino acids. Germline CDR1 reads SGHVS; CDR2 reads FQNEAQ. Full variable domain (missing parts from reference TRBV7-8 and TRBJ2-3): GAGVSQSPRYKVAKRGQDVALRCDPISGHVSLFWYQQALGQGPEFLTYFQNEAQLDKSGLPSDRFFAERPEGSVSTLKIQRTQQEDSAVYLCASSLATSPSTDTQYFGPGTRLTVL.

The CDR3 loop reads CASSAEETQYF. The CDR3 DNA sequence: TGTGCCAGCTCAGCGGAAGAGACCCAGTACTTC. The V and J genes are TRBV18 and TRBJ2-5; no clear D gene. V gave up 5 bases and J gave up 3 bases, with 4 bases separating them. This CDR3 is built from 11 residues. CDR1 KGHSH and CDR2 LQKENI come from the germline V gene. The full variable domain, completed using reference TRBV18 and TRBJ2-5, is NAGVMQNPRHLVRRRGQEARLRCSPMKGHSHVYWYRQLPEEGLKFMVYLQKENIIDESGMPKERFSAEFPKEGPSILRIQQVVRGDSAAYFCASSAEETQYFGPGTRLLVL.